These 15 T cell receptor beta chains were sequenced from one sample in a study of identical twins. One entry per CDR3 protein results from TCRdb running MiXCR on the 5' RACE reads. The sample has around 280,000 distinct CDR3 sequences, under 9% seen once; the top ten hold about 2.1%. The same sample was also studied in work on yellow fever vaccine responses in identical twins.

Sequenced: memory (CD45RO+) T cells sorted from blood. All receptors come from a woman aged 18-29 years in good health.

Many counts were recorded for this clonotype. The rearrangement joins TRBV5-5 to TRBJ2-4; 7 nucleotides agree with TRBD1. Trimming took 4 bases from V and 6 from J; bases not matched to a gene: 16. CDR3 size: 17 residues. CDR1 is SGHKS and CDR2 is YYEKEE in the germline V gene (reference sequence). CDR3 DNA sequence: TGTGCCAGCAGCCGACCGGGACAGAGAAATAACATAAACATTCAGTACTTC. Amino acid sequence: CASSRPGQRNNINIQYF.

Remarks on this clonotype: The junction shows a germline mismatch at one end, possibly a read error. The rearrangement links TRBV12-3 or TRBV12-4 to TRBJ2-2, with 14 bases identical to TRBD2. This CDR3 contains 18 residues. The CDR3 protein is CAISLKGLAGVGTGELFF. The CDR3 nucleotides are TGTGCCATCAGTTTGAAGGGACTAGCGGGAGTCGGGACCGGGGAGCTGTTTTTT.

V usage is TRBV7-8 and J usage is TRBJ2-7; 9 bases agree with TRBD1. V shed 4 bases and J 3 bases; nucleotides not matched to a gene: 4. Germline V gene sequence: CDR1 SGHVS, CDR2 FQNEAQ. The CDR3 is 14 residues long. CDR3 amino acids: CASSWGGQGYEQYV. CDR3 coding DNA: TGTGCCAGCAGCTGGGGGGGACAGGGCTACGAGCAGTACGTC.

This rearrangement joins TRBV6-1 to TRBJ2-1; tentatively, D is TRBD1 (6 bases). With 6 bases removed from V and 2 bases from J, the gap between germline ends came to 14 bases. Germline V gives CDR1 MNHNS, CDR2 SASEGT. The CDR3 is made up of 15 amino acids. This chain's CDR3 is CASSTQGSPYNEQFF. CDR3 DNA: TGTGCCAGCAGCACTCAGGGGTCACCCTACAATGAGCAGTTCTTC.

The table lists this clonotype with many counts. This chain links TRBV4-2 with TRBJ1-2, with D hard to call. Trimming took 0 bases from V and 4 from J, leaving 12 bases between them. The V gene's germline CDR1 is LGHNA and CDR2 YNFKEQ. The CDR3 is made up of 15 amino acids. CDR3 protein: CASSQDGTIFYGYTF. CDR3 nucleotide sequence: TGTGCCAGCAGCCAAGATGGAACCATCTTCTATGGCTACACCTTC.

This clonotype was counted ten times or more. This chain links TRBV12-3 or TRBV12-4 with TRBJ2-1; no clear D. There are 12 residues in the CDR3. The V end lost 6 bases, the J end lost 7 bases, and 10 bases lay between the germline ends. The DNA for the CDR3 is TGTGCCAGCAGGGGATTAGTAAATGAGCAGTTCTTC. Translated: CASRGLVNEQFF.

V and J are TRBV27 and TRBJ2-2; D gene uncertain. Germline CDR1 MNHEY, CDR2 SMNVEV (reference sequence). Deletions cut 5 bases from V and 7 bases from J, with 11 bases between. The CDR3 has 13 amino acids. The CDR3 sequence: CASSPEGNGELFF. The CDR3 coding sequence is TGTGCCAGCAGTCCGGAAGGTAACGGGGAGCTGTTTTTT.

The rearrangement joins TRBV11-2 to TRBJ2-5; weak D call: TRBD2 (6 bases). The CDR3 spans 14 residues. The V and J ends lost 10 bases and 7 bases respectively, with 22 bases between them. CDR1 is SGHAT, CDR2 FQNNGV, per germline. The CDR3 bases are TGTGCCACCTACCGGATCGGGGGAATGGGGACCCAGTACTTC. It codes for CATYRIGGMGTQYF.

This clonotype was observed a handful of times. The chain links TRBV25-1 to TRBJ2-7, with D perhaps given as TRBD1 or TRBD2 (6 bases each). Germline V gene data show CDR1 as MGHDK and CDR2 as SYGVNS. The CDR3 has 15 amino acids. With 4 bases removed from V and 9 bases from J, the gap between germline ends came to 22 bases. The CDR3 here is CASSVSTDPQGGQYF. CDR3 in DNA: TGTGCCAGCAGTGTATCTACAGACCCACAGGGAGGGCAGTACTTC.

This clonotype occurred many times. The rearrangement links TRBV5-5 to TRBJ1-5; maybe TRBD1 (6 bases). Trimming left V 0 bases short and J 3 bases short, with 10 bases between. Germline CDR1 and CDR2: SGHKS and YYEKEE (reference sequence). The CDR3 contains 15 residues. Here the CDR3 DNA reads TGTGCCAGCAGCTTGGTGACAGGTCACAATCAGCCCCAGCATTTT. This codes for CASSLVTGHNQPQHF.

This clonotype was recorded many times. The rearrangement joins TRBV5-1 to TRBJ2-1, with D possibly matching TRBD2 (6 bases). Germline V lookup: CDR1 SGHRS, CDR2 YFSETQ. The CDR3 loop spans 15 amino acids. V dropped 0 bases and J dropped 4 bases, with 11 bases sitting between them. The DNA of the CDR3 is TGCGCCAGCAGCTTGGTTTCTAGCGATTACAATGAGCAGTTCTTC. Translation: CASSLVSSDYNEQFF. Looking up the rest from reference TRBV5-1 and TRBJ2-1 gives the full variable domain: KAGVTQTPRYLIKTRGQQVTLSCSPISGHRSVSWYQQTPGQGLQFLFEYFSETQRNKGNFPGRFSGRQFSNSRSEMNVSTLELGDSALYLCASSLVSSDYNEQFFGPGTRLTVL.

The sample holds a few counts of this clonotype. The J gene is TRBJ1-2, the V gene TRBV20-1; the D gene is possibly TRBD1 (5 bases). The germline V gene encodes CDR1 DFQATT and CDR2 SNEGSKA (reference sequence). The V end was cut by 0 bases, the J end by 9 bases, with 14 bases between. The CDR3 has 13 residues. The CDR3 nucleotides read TGCAGTGCTAGAGATCACGGGGCGGGTCGCTACACCTTC. Translated, it gives CSARDHGAGRYTF.

This clonotype was detected many times. This chain connects TRBV6-4 to TRBJ2-1; 12 nucleotides agree with TRBD2. V lost 3 bases to trimming and J lost 10 bases; unmatched junction nucleotides: 7. This CDR3 spans 15 amino acids. The germline V gene has CDR1 MRHNA and CDR2 SNTAGT. The CDR3 loop is CASSDSTSGSGEQFF. CDR3 bases: TGTGCCAGCAGTGATTCGACTAGCGGGAGCGGGGAGCAGTTCTTC.

CDR3 bases: TGTGCCAGCAGTTACACCCCCACCCGGACTAGCGGGACCTACGAGCAGTACTTC. It is translated as CASSYTPTRTSGTYEQYF. The chain uses TRBV6-5 and TRBJ2-7; 12 bases line up with TRBD2. Germline V gene data show CDR1 as MNHEY and CDR2 as SVGAGI. V shed 2 bases, J shed 2 bases, and the junction held 10 bases outside the gene matches. The CDR3 runs 18 residues.

This clonotype was counted at least ten times. V gene TRBV11-1 combines with J gene TRBJ2-7; possibly TRBD2 for D (6 bases). V shed 4 bases and J shed 1 base, with 17 bases lying between them. Per germline, CDR1 SGHAT and CDR2 FQDESV (reference sequence). This CDR3 is built from 16 residues. The CDR3 DNA sequence: TGTGCCAGCAGCTGGGCCTCGGGCGGGAAATCCTACGAGCAGTACTTC. This codes for CASSWASGGKSYEQYF.